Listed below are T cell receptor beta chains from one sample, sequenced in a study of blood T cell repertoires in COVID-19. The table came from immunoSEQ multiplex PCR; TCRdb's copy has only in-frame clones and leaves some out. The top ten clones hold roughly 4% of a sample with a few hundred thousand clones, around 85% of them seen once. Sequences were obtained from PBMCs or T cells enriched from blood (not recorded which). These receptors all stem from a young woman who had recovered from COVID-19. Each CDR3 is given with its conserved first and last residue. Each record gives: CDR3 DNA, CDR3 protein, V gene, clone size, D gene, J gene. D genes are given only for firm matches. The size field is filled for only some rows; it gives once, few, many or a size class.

cdr3_nt: TGTGCCAGCAGCTTGGACGGGGGGGTTAGATACGATGAAAAACTGTTTTTT
cdr3_aa: CASSLDGGVRYDEKLFF
v_call: TRBV5-4
clone_size: NA
d_call: NA
j_call: TRBJ1-4

cdr3_nt: TGTGCCAGCAGCCCACAGGGAGCTGGAGAGCAGTTCTTC
cdr3_aa: CASSPQGAGEQFF
v_call: TRBV11-3
clone_size: NA
d_call: NA
j_call: TRBJ2-1

cdr3_nt: TGTGCCAGCAGTGAAGCAGGGACAGGGGGTCGCGAGCAGTACTTC
cdr3_aa: CASSEAGTGGREQYF
v_call: TRBV6-1
clone_size: few
d_call: TRBD1
j_call: TRBJ2-7

cdr3_nt: TGTGCCAGCAGTTTGTCCGACCGGGCAGGGGGCCATGGCTACACCTTC
cdr3_aa: CASSLSDRAGGHGYTF
v_call: TRBV28
clone_size: NA
d_call: TRBD1
j_call: TRBJ1-2

cdr3_nt: TGTGCCAGCAGCATCCGGGACACCTACGAGCAGTACTTC
cdr3_aa: CASSIRDTYEQYF
v_call: TRBV11-2
clone_size: once
d_call: NA
j_call: TRBJ2-7

cdr3_nt: TGTGCCAGCAGCCAGCCCGGGACAGGGAACACTGAAGCTTTCTTT
cdr3_aa: CASSQPGTGNTEAFF
v_call: TRBV14
clone_size: NA
d_call: TRBD1
j_call: TRBJ1-1

cdr3_nt: TGTGCCATCAGCGGACAGAAACATGAGCAGTTCTTC
cdr3_aa: CAISGQKHEQFF
v_call: TRBV10-3
clone_size: NA
d_call: NA
j_call: TRBJ2-1

cdr3_nt: TGTGCCAGCAGCTCCGGACAGGGATATGGCTACACCTTC
cdr3_aa: CASSSGQGYGYTF
v_call: TRBV11-2
clone_size: NA
d_call: TRBD1
j_call: TRBJ1-2

cdr3_nt: TGTGCCCTATCCCGGGACAGCTACGAGCAGTACTTC
cdr3_aa: CALSRDSYEQYF
v_call: TRBV30
clone_size: once
d_call: TRBD1
j_call: TRBJ2-7

cdr3_nt: TGTGCCAGCTCACCTATACAGGGACAGGGCTATGGCTACACCTTC
cdr3_aa: CASSPIQGQGYGYTF
v_call: TRBV18
clone_size: NA
d_call: TRBD1
j_call: TRBJ1-2

cdr3_nt: TGTGCCAGCAGCTTAGAAGGGGGTCTCTTGAACACTGAAGCTTTCTTT
cdr3_aa: CASSLEGGLLNTEAFF
v_call: TRBV11-2
clone_size: NA
d_call: NA
j_call: TRBJ1-1

cdr3_nt: TGTGCCAGCAGTTTACTAGACAGGGGATCGGGAAAACTGTTTTTT
cdr3_aa: CASSLLDRGSGKLFF
v_call: TRBV28
clone_size: NA
d_call: TRBD1
j_call: TRBJ1-4

cdr3_nt: TGTGCCAGCAGTTGGGCAAGTAATGAAAAACTGTTTTTT
cdr3_aa: CASSWASNEKLFF
v_call: TRBV28
clone_size: NA
d_call: NA
j_call: TRBJ1-4

cdr3_nt: TGTGCCACCAGTGATCTGCCACACGCGGCAGATACGCAGTATTTT
cdr3_aa: CATSDLPHAADTQYF
v_call: TRBV24-1
clone_size: NA
d_call: NA
j_call: TRBJ2-3

cdr3_nt: TGTGCCAGCAGTGATTCTTCTCTGAACACTGAAGCTTTCTTT
cdr3_aa: CASSDSSLNTEAFF
v_call: TRBV25-1
clone_size: NA
d_call: NA
j_call: TRBJ1-1

cdr3_nt: TGTGCCAGCAGGGCGCGGGGGGCGTATCAGCCCCAGCATTTT
cdr3_aa: CASRARGAYQPQHF
v_call: TRBV2
clone_size: NA
d_call: NA
j_call: TRBJ1-5

cdr3_nt: TGTGCCAGCAGCTTAGGCTCTGGGCATGGCTTAGCCTACGAGCAGTACTTC
cdr3_aa: CASSLGSGHGLAYEQYF
v_call: TRBV11-2
clone_size: NA
d_call: NA
j_call: TRBJ2-7

cdr3_nt: TGTGCCAGCAGCCATCAGACTAAGCAGGAGACCCAGTACTTC
cdr3_aa: CASSHQTKQETQYF
v_call: TRBV3-1/TRBV3-2
clone_size: NA
d_call: NA
j_call: TRBJ2-5

cdr3_nt: TGTGCCAGCAGTGGAATCGGGATTACCTACGAGCAGTACTTC
cdr3_aa: CASSGIGITYEQYF
v_call: TRBV28
clone_size: NA
d_call: NA
j_call: TRBJ2-7

cdr3_nt: TGTGCCAGCAGCCAGATGGGGCAGGGCTACGAGCAGTACTTC
cdr3_aa: CASSQMGQGYEQYF
v_call: TRBV14
clone_size: NA
d_call: NA
j_call: TRBJ2-7

cdr3_nt: TGTGCCAGCAGCCGTTACAGCGGGAGAAGGGGAGAGCAGTACTTC
cdr3_aa: CASSRYSGRRGEQYF
v_call: TRBV7-9
clone_size: NA
d_call: TRBD2
j_call: TRBJ2-7

cdr3_nt: TGTGCCAGCAGCTTAGACTTCAATGAGCAGTTCTTC
cdr3_aa: CASSLDFNEQFF
v_call: TRBV7-2
clone_size: NA
d_call: NA
j_call: TRBJ2-1

cdr3_nt: TGTGCCTCCGGGACAGGCCCCTATGGCTACACCTTC
cdr3_aa: CASGTGPYGYTF
v_call: TRBV30
clone_size: NA
d_call: TRBD1
j_call: TRBJ1-2

cdr3_nt: TGTGCCAGCAGCCAAGTACTGGACAATTATTCACCCCTCCACTTT
cdr3_aa: CASSQVLDNYSPLHF
v_call: TRBV3-1/TRBV3-2
clone_size: NA
d_call: NA
j_call: TRBJ1-6

cdr3_nt: TGTGCCAGCAGCTTAGTGGGGAGCTCCTACAATGAGCAGTTCTTC
cdr3_aa: CASSLVGSSYNEQFF
v_call: TRBV7-9
clone_size: NA
d_call: NA
j_call: TRBJ2-1

cdr3_nt: TGTGCCAGCAGTCCGAGGGGGTCTTCTATGAACACTGAAGCTTTCTTT
cdr3_aa: CASSPRGSSMNTEAFF
v_call: TRBV6-2/TRBV6-3
clone_size: few
d_call: NA
j_call: TRBJ1-1

cdr3_nt: TGTGCCAGCAGTTACTCGTCAGAGGGTCTCAGTGAAGCTTTCTTT
cdr3_aa: CASSYSSEGLSEAFF
v_call: TRBV6-5
clone_size: NA
d_call: NA
j_call: TRBJ1-1

cdr3_nt: TGTGCCAGCAGCCAAGAGACGGGTTGGTACTATGGCTACACCTTC
cdr3_aa: CASSQETGWYYGYTF
v_call: TRBV14
clone_size: once
d_call: NA
j_call: TRBJ1-2

cdr3_nt: TGTGCCAGCAGCGTAGAGGGCGGGAGCTACGAGCAGTACTTC
cdr3_aa: CASSVEGGSYEQYF
v_call: TRBV9
clone_size: NA
d_call: TRBD2
j_call: TRBJ2-7

cdr3_nt: TGTGCCAGCAGCTCGGGGGGGAGCACAGATACGCAGTATTTT
cdr3_aa: CASSSGGSTDTQYF
v_call: TRBV5-5
clone_size: NA
d_call: TRBD2
j_call: TRBJ2-3

cdr3_nt: TGTGCCAGTACCGCGGACAGGGGGCGAGGCTACACCTTC
cdr3_aa: CASTADRGRGYTF
v_call: TRBV19
clone_size: few
d_call: TRBD1
j_call: TRBJ1-2

cdr3_nt: TGTGCCAGCAGTTTAATCCCAGGACAGGGAGGTCAGCCCCAGCATTTT
cdr3_aa: CASSLIPGQGGQPQHF
v_call: TRBV28
clone_size: NA
d_call: TRBD1
j_call: TRBJ1-5

cdr3_nt: TGTGCCAGCAGTTCCGCGGACAGTGTTCAGCCCCAGCATTTT
cdr3_aa: CASSSADSVQPQHF
v_call: TRBV6-5
clone_size: NA
d_call: NA
j_call: TRBJ1-5

cdr3_nt: TGTGCCGCTCACTCTCTTGAAAAACTGTTTTTT
cdr3_aa: CAAHSLEKLFF
v_call: TRBV2
clone_size: NA
d_call: NA
j_call: TRBJ1-4

cdr3_nt: TGCGCCAGCAGCCGCGGGACAGGGGACACTGAAGCTTTCTTT
cdr3_aa: CASSRGTGDTEAFF
v_call: TRBV5-1
clone_size: once
d_call: TRBD1
j_call: TRBJ1-1

cdr3_nt: TGTGCCAGCAGTCCAAGACAGGGTACTAGCGGGGCATACAATGAGCAGTTCTTC
cdr3_aa: CASSPRQGTSGAYNEQFF
v_call: TRBV28
clone_size: NA
d_call: TRBD2
j_call: TRBJ2-1

cdr3_nt: TGTGCCAGCAGCCACACAACGGGGACAATAATGAACACTGAAGCTTTCTTT
cdr3_aa: CASSHTTGTIMNTEAFF
v_call: TRBV9
clone_size: NA
d_call: NA
j_call: TRBJ1-1

cdr3_nt: TGTGCCAGCAGCTTAGGACAGGGATATAATTCACCCCTCCACTTT
cdr3_aa: CASSLGQGYNSPLHF
v_call: TRBV7-9
clone_size: NA
d_call: TRBD1
j_call: TRBJ1-6

cdr3_nt: TGTGCCAGCAGCTTTACGGGTCCCTCCAACTATGGCTACACCTTC
cdr3_aa: CASSFTGPSNYGYTF
v_call: TRBV5-8
clone_size: NA
d_call: NA
j_call: TRBJ1-2

cdr3_nt: TGTGCCAGCAGCCGATCCGGGTATGGCTATGGCTACACCTTC
cdr3_aa: CASSRSGYGYGYTF
v_call: TRBV7-8
clone_size: NA
d_call: NA
j_call: TRBJ1-2

cdr3_nt: TGTGCCAGCTCACTTCTAGGGCGGGGGCGATCCTTACGTGGCACTGAAGCTTTCTTT
cdr3_aa: CASSLLGRGRSLRGTEAFF
v_call: TRBV18
clone_size: NA
d_call: NA
j_call: TRBJ1-1

cdr3_nt: TGTGCCAGCCTTGGGACAGGGTACGGCTATGGCTACACCTTC
cdr3_aa: CASLGTGYGYGYTF
v_call: TRBV28
clone_size: NA
d_call: TRBD1
j_call: TRBJ1-2

cdr3_nt: TGTGCCAGTTCCGGGACTAGCGGCTACGAGCAGTACTTC
cdr3_aa: CASSGTSGYEQYF
v_call: TRBV19
clone_size: NA
d_call: TRBD2
j_call: TRBJ2-7

cdr3_nt: TGTGCCAGTAGTATAGTTGGGTGGATGACTAGCGACACCGGGGAGCTGTTTTTT
cdr3_aa: CASSIVGWMTSDTGELFF
v_call: TRBV19
clone_size: NA
d_call: TRBD2
j_call: TRBJ2-2

cdr3_nt: TGTGCCAGCAGAGGGGCTCCTAATGAAAAACTGTTTTTT
cdr3_aa: CASRGAPNEKLFF
v_call: TRBV6-4
clone_size: NA
d_call: NA
j_call: TRBJ1-4

cdr3_nt: TGTGCCAGCAGCGTAGGGACATCGGGCCCTGAAGCTTTCTTT
cdr3_aa: CASSVGTSGPEAFF
v_call: TRBV7-3
clone_size: NA
d_call: NA
j_call: TRBJ1-1

cdr3_nt: TGTGCCAGCAGCCACAACAACAATAACTATGGCTACACCTTC
cdr3_aa: CASSHNNNNYGYTF
v_call: TRBV3-1/TRBV3-2
clone_size: NA
d_call: NA
j_call: TRBJ1-2

cdr3_nt: TGTGCCAGCAGCCAAGATCAAACAGGGGGGTACTATGGCTACACCTTC
cdr3_aa: CASSQDQTGGYYGYTF
v_call: TRBV3-1/TRBV3-2
clone_size: few
d_call: TRBD1
j_call: TRBJ1-2

cdr3_nt: TGTGCCAGCAGGGGAGGGTACAATCAGCCCCAGCATTTT
cdr3_aa: CASRGGYNQPQHF
v_call: TRBV19
clone_size: few
d_call: NA
j_call: TRBJ1-5

cdr3_nt: TGTGCCAGCAGTACCCTGGCGGGGTCACCCCTCCACTTT
cdr3_aa: CASSTLAGSPLHF
v_call: TRBV25-1
clone_size: NA
d_call: NA
j_call: TRBJ1-6

cdr3_nt: TGTGCCAGCAGTTTGCGGACAGGGGGCCAAATGAAACTGTTTTTT
cdr3_aa: CASSLRTGGQMKLFF
v_call: TRBV28
clone_size: NA
d_call: TRBD1
j_call: TRBJ1-4

cdr3_nt: TGTGCCAGCAGTTACACCGGGACATCCTACGAGCAGTACTTC
cdr3_aa: CASSYTGTSYEQYF
v_call: TRBV6-5
clone_size: NA
d_call: NA
j_call: TRBJ2-7

cdr3_nt: TGTGCCACCAGCAGGGACAGGGATGGTGGAAACACCATATATTTT
cdr3_aa: CATSRDRDGGNTIYF
v_call: TRBV15
clone_size: NA
d_call: TRBD1
j_call: TRBJ1-3

cdr3_nt: TGCAGCGTTGCATTGCGTGGATTCAGGGGCAATGAAAAACTGTTTTTT
cdr3_aa: CSVALRGFRGNEKLFF
v_call: TRBV29-1
clone_size: NA
d_call: NA
j_call: TRBJ1-4